The source of this T cell receptor beta chain is a study of CD8 T cells in Susac syndrome. Study-wide findings and caveats: The study's TCR sequencing and HLA analysis covered a relatively small number of individuals, and the study acknowledged this.

Random hexamers were used to reverse transcribe roughly 0.45 to 1 ug of RNA. TCRdb independently ran MiXCR on the immunoSEQ multiplex PCR reads; one entry per CDR3 protein. This sample has fewer than 150,000 distinct CDR3 sequences; around 91% occur once, and the top ten carry approximately 0.24%. The count of this clonotype is one. The antigen is not known. V was clipped by 8 bases and J by 4 bases; unmatched bases: 11. This CDR3 spans 15 amino acids. The gene calls are TRBV12-3 or TRBV12-4 and TRBJ2-7; 10 nucleotides line up with TRBD2. Sequences were obtained from CD8+ T cells from PBMCs. This sequence was found in a human donor with multiple sclerosis. The CDR3 loop is CASGYYSGRSYEQYF. The CDR3 DNA follows: TGTGCCAGCGGTTACTATAGCGGGAGGTCGTACGAGCAGTACTTC.